These 7 T cell receptor beta chains share one sample of origin, sequenced in a study of memory CD4+ T cells and cytomegalovirus serostatus. Clones were read by immunoSEQ multiplex PCR, and TCRdb kept only the in-frame ones, dropping some. The sample has 45,000 to 65,000 clones, roughly three quarters seen once. The sort gate was single viable CD3+CD4+CD8-CD45RO+ cells for memory CD4+ T cells. Input material: memory CD4+ T cells from blood. All receptors come from an adult in good health and CMV-seronegative.

DNA of the CDR3: TGTGCCAGCAGCTTAAAGCAGGGCCCGAACTATGGCTACACCTTC. Amino acids: CASSLKQGPNYGYTF. The chain recombines TRBV7-9 with TRBJ1-2; tentative D call: TRBD1 (5 bases). V lost 2 bases and J lost 2, with 12 bases in between. This CDR3 comprises 15 residues. The V gene's germline CDR1 is SEHNR and CDR2 FQNEAQ (reference sequence).

Regarding this clone: Other DNA sequences within the sample encode an identical CDR3. The J gene is TRBJ2-7, the V gene TRBV5-1; TRBD1 matches at 7 bases. The germline V gene has CDR1 SGHRS and CDR2 YFSETQ. CDR3 length equals 14 residues. The V gene end was trimmed by 4 bases and the J gene end by 3 bases; junction bases not matched to a gene: 7. CDR3 coding DNA: TGCGCCAGCAGCAAGCAGGGACAGAACTACGAGCAGTACTTC. Translating gives CASSKQGQNYEQYF.

V is TRBV14 and J is TRBJ1-2; D gene unclear. Germline CDR1 and CDR2: SGHDN and FVKESK. This CDR3 comprises 12 residues. V lost 6 bases to trimming and J lost 0 bases, with 5 bases between them. The CDR3 DNA reads TGTGCCAGCAGTCAGGCTAACTATGGCTACACCTTC. Protein: CASSQANYGYTF.

This chain connects TRBV4-3 to TRBJ1-5, with TRBD1 matching over 10 bases. V lost 6 bases to trimming and J lost 6 bases; unmatched junction nucleotides: 8. Germline V gene data show CDR1 as LGHNA and CDR2 as YSLEER. The length of the CDR3 is 15 residues. In DNA form, the CDR3 reads TGCGCCAGCAGTGAGGGACAGGGGAGTTTTCAGCCCCAGCATTTT. Its translation is CASSEGQGSFQPQHF.

In its sample, this clone was seen once. The chain carries TRBV6-5 and TRBJ2-3, with D possibly being TRBD1 or TRBD2 (5 bases each). Germline V gene lookup returns CDR1 MNHEY and CDR2 SVGAGI. Trimming took 8 bases from V and 3 from J, leaving 15 bases between them. The CDR3 totals 14 residues. The CDR3 DNA reads as TGTGCCAGCGGCAGGCAGGGACCAACAGATACGCAGTATTTT. Translating it yields CASGRQGPTDTQYF.

The chain has TRBV5-1 and TRBJ1-1; D gene uncertain. The CDR3 is 15 residues long. Trimming removed 0 bases from V and 1 base from J, with 10 bases in between. Germline loops: CDR1 SGHRS, CDR2 YFSETQ. The CDR3 nucleotides are TGCGCCAGCAGCTTGGTGGTAGCCGCGAACACTGAAGCTTTCTTT. This sequence encodes CASSLVVAANTEAFF.

The rearrangement joins TRBV7-3 to TRBJ2-1, with D uncertain. Germline V gene data show CDR1 as SGHTA and CDR2 as FQGTGA. Trimming left V 0 bases short and J 6 bases short, with 9 bases between. The CDR3 totals 14 residues. The CDR3, as DNA: TGTGCCAGCAGCTTAACAGGTCTCGGCAATGAGCAGTTCTTC. It codes for CASSLTGLGNEQFF.